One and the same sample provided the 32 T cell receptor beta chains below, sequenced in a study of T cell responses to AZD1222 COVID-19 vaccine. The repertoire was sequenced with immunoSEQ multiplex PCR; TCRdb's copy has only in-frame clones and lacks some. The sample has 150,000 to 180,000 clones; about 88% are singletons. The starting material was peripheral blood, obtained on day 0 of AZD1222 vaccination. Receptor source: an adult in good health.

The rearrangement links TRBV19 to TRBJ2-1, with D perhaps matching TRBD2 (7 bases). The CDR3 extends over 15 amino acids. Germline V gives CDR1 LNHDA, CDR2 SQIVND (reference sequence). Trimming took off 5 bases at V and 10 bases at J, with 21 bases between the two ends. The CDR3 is CASSGGRGAVKEQFF. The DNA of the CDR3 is TGTGCCAGTAGTGGGGGTCGGGGGGCGGTGAAGGAGCAGTTCTTC. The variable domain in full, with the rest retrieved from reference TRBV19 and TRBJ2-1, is DGGITQSPKYLFRKEGQNVTLSCEQNLNHDAMYWYRQDPGQGLRLIYYSQIVNDFQKGDIAEGYSVSREKKESFPLTVTSAQKNPTAFYLCASSGGRGAVKEQFFGPGTRLTVL.

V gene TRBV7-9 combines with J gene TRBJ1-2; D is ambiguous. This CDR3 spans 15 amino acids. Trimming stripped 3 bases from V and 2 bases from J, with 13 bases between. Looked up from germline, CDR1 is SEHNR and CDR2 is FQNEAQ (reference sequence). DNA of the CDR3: TGTGCCAGCAGCTTCACCCTGGGCAGCAACTATGGCTACACCTTC. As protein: CASSFTLGSNYGYTF.

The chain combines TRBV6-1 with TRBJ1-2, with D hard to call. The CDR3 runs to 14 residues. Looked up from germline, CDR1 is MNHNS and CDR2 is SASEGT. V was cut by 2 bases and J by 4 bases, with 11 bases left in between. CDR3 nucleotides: TGTGCCAGCAGTGAAAACGGCCAGATCTATGGCTACACCTTC. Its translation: CASSENGQIYGYTF.

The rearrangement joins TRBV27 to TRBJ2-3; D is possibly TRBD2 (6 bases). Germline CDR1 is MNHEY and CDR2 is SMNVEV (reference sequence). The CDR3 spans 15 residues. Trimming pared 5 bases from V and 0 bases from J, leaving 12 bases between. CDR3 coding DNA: TGTGCCAGCAGTCGATGGGGGGAGAGCACAGATACGCAGTATTTT. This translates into CASSRWGESTDTQYF.

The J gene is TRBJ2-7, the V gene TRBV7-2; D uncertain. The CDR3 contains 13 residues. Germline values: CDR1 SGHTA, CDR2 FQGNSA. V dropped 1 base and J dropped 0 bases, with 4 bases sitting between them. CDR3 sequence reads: CASSLDHSYEQYF. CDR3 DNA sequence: TGTGCCAGCAGCTTAGACCACTCCTACGAGCAGTACTTC.

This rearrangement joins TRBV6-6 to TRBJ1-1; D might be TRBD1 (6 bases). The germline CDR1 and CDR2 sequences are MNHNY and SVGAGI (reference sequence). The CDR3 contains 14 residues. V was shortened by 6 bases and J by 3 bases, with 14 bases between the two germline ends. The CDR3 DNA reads TGTGCCAGCAGAAGGGGGACGGACTACACTGAAGCTTTCTTT. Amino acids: CASRRGTDYTEAFF.

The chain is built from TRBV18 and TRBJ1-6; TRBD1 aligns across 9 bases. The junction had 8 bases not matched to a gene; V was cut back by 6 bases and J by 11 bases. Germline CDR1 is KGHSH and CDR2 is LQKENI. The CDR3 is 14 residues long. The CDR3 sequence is CASSRDRAQAPLHF. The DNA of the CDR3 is TGTGCCAGCTCCCGGGACAGGGCTCAAGCACCCCTCCACTTT.

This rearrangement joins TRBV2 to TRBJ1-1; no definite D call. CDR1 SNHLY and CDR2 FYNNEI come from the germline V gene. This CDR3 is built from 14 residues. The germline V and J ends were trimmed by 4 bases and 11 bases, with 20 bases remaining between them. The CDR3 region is CASSGFWEESRAFF. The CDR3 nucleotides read TGTGCCAGCAGTGGGTTTTGGGAGGAGTCGAGGGCTTTCTTT.

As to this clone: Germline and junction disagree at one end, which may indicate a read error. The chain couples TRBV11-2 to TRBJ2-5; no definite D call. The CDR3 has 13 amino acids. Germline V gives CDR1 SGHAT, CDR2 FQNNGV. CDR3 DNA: TGTGCCAGCAGCTTAGGGCTCCAAGAGATCCAGTACTTC. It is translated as CASSLGLQEIQYF.

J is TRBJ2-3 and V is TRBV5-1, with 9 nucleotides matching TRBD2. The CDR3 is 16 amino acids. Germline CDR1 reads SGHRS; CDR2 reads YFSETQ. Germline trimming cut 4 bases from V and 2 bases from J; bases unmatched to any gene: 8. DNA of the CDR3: TGCGCCAGCAGCGGAAGCGGGGGGCCCTTCACAGATACGCAGTATTTT. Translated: CASSGSGGPFTDTQYF.

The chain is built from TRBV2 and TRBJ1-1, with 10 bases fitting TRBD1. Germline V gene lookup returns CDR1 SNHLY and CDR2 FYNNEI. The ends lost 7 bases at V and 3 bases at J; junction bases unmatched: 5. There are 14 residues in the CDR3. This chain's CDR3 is CASTDRGRDTEAFF. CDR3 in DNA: TGTGCCAGCACAGACAGGGGGCGGGACACTGAAGCTTTCTTT.

The CDR3 loop is CASSRRQVNEKLFF. The CDR3 DNA is TGTGCCAGCAGCCGAAGACAGGTTAATGAAAAACTGTTTTTT. The V and J genes are TRBV3-1 (or the pseudogene TRBV3-2) and TRBJ1-4; tentative D call: TRBD1 (6 bases). Germline CDR1 is LGHDT and CDR2 is YNNKEL (reference sequence). CDR3 length: 14 amino acids. V lost 4 bases and J lost 4, with 10 bases in between.

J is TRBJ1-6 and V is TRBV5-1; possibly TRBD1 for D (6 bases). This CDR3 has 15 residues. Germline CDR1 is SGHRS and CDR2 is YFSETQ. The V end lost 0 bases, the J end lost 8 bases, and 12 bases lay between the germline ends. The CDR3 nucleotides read TGCGCCAGCAGCTTGGTTACAGGGCGCGATTCACCCCTCCACTTT. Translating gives CASSLVTGRDSPLHF.

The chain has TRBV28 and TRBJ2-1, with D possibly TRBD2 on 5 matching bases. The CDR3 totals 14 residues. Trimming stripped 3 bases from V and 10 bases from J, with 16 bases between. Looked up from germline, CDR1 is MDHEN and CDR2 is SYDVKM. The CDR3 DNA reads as TGTGCCAGCAGTTTCGCGGGTAACCGTTGGGAGCAGTTCTTC. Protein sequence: CASSFAGNRWEQFF.

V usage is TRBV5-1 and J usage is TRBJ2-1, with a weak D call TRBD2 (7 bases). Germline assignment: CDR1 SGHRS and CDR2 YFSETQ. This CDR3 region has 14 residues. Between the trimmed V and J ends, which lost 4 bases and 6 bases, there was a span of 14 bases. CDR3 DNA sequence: TGCGCCAGCAGCACCCGGGGAGGGGGCAATGAGCAGTTCTTC. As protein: CASSTRGGGNEQFF.

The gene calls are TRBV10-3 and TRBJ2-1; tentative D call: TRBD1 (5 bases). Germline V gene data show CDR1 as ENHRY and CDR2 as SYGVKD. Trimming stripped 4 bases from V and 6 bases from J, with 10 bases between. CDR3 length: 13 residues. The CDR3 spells CAISGQGGNEQFF. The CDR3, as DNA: TGTGCCATCAGTGGGCAGGGCGGCAATGAGCAGTTCTTC.

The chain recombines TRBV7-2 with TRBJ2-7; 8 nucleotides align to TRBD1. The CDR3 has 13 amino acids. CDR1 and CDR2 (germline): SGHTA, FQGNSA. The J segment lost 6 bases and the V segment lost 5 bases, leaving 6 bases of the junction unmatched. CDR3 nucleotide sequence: TGTGCCAGCAGCGCCAGGGGGCTAGGCGAGCAGTACTTC. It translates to CASSARGLGEQYF.

This CDR3 reads CASISDRGGRSPLHF. CDR3 DNA sequence: TGTGCCAGCATTTCGGACAGGGGTGGTAGGTCACCCCTCCACTTT. The chain links TRBV2 to TRBJ1-6; TRBD1 matches 9 bases. CDR3 length: 15 amino acids. The V and J ends lost 7 bases and 10 bases, in that order; junction bases with no gene match: 11. Per germline, CDR1 SNHLY and CDR2 FYNNEI.

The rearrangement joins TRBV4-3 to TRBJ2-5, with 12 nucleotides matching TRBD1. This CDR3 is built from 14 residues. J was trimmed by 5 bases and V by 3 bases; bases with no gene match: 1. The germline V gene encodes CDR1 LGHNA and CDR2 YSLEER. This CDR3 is CASSQGQGAETQYF. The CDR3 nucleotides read TGCGCCAGCAGCCAGGGACAGGGGGCCGAGACCCAGTACTTC.

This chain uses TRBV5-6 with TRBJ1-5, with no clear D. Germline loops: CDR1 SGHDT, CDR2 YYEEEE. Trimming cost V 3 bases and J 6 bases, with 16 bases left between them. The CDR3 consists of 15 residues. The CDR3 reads CASSSREYRGQPQHF. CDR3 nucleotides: TGTGCCAGCAGCTCGAGGGAGTATCGAGGTCAGCCCCAGCATTTT. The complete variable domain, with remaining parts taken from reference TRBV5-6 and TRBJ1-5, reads DAGVTQSPTHLIKTRGQQVTLRCSPKSGHDTVSWYQQALGQGPQFIFQYYEEEERQRGNFPDRFSGHQFPNYSSELNVNALLLGDSALYLCASSSREYRGQPQHFGDGTRLSIL.

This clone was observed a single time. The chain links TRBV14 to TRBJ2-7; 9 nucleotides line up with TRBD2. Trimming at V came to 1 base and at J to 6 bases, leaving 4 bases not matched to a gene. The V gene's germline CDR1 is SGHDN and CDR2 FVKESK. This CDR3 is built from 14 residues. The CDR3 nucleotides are TGTGCCAGCAGCCAAGCTAGCGGGGTGAGCGAGCAGTACTTC. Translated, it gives CASSQASGVSEQYF.

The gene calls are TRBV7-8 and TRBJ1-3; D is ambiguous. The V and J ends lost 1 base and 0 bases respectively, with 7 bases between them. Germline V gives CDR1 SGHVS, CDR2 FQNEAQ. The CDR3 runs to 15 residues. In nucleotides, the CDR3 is TGTGCCAGCAGCTTAGTGTCCCACTCTGGAAACACCATATATTTT. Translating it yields CASSLVSHSGNTIYF.

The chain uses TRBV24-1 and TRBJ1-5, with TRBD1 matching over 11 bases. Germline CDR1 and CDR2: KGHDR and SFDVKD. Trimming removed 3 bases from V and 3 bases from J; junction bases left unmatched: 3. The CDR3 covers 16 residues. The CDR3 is CATSDGDRGNNQPQHF. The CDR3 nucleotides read TGTGCCACCAGTGATGGGGACAGGGGGAACAATCAGCCCCAGCATTTT.

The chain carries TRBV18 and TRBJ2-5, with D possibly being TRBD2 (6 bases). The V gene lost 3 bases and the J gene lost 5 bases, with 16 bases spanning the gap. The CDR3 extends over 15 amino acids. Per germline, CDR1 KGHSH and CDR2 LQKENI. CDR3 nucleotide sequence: TGTGCCAGCTCACCTCGGACGGGAGCCTGGGAGACCCAGTACTTC. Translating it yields CASSPRTGAWETQYF.

Here the CDR3 reads CASSRIGVSDTQYF. For the CDR3, the DNA is TGTGCCAGCAGCCGTATCGGGGTATCAGATACGCAGTATTTT. The rearrangement links TRBV7-2 to TRBJ2-3; weak D call: TRBD2 (5 bases). This CDR3 has 14 amino acids. Germline V lookup: CDR1 SGHTA, CDR2 FQGNSA. The V end was cut by 5 bases, the J end by 4 bases, with 13 bases between.

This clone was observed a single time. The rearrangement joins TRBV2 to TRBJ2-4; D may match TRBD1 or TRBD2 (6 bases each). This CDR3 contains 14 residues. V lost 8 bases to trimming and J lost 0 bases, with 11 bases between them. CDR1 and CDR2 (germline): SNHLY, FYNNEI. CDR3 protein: CASEEGVAKNIQYF. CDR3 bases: TGTGCCAGCGAGGAGGGGGTAGCCAAAAACATTCAGTACTTC.

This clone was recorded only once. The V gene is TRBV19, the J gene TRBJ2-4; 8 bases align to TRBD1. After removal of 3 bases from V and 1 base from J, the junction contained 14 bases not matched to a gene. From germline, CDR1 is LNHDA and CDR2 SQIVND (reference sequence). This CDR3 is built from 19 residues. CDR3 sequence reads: CASSMSGQGANLAKNIQYF. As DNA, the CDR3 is TGTGCCAGTAGTATGTCTGGTCAGGGGGCGAACCTTGCCAAAAACATTCAGTACTTC.

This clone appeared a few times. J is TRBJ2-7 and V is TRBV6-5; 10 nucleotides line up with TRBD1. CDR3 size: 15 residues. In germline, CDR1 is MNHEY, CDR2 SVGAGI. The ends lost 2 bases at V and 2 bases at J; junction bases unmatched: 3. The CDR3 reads CASSYAGTGAYEQYF. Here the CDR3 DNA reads TGTGCCAGCAGTTACGCCGGGACAGGGGCCTACGAGCAGTACTTC.

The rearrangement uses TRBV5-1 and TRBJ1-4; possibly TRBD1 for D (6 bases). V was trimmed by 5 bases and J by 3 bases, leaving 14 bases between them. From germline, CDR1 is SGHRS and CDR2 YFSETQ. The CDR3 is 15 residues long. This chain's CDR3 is CASRERGGPNEKLFF. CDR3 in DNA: TGCGCCAGCAGAGAACGGGGGGGCCCTAATGAAAAACTGTTTTTT.

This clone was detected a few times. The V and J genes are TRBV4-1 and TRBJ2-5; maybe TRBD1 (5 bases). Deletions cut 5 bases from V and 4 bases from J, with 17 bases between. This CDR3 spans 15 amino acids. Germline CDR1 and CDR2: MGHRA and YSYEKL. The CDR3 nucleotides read TGCGCCAGCAGCTCCCAGGGTAGGGAATCAGAGACCCAGTACTTC. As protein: CASSSQGRESETQYF.

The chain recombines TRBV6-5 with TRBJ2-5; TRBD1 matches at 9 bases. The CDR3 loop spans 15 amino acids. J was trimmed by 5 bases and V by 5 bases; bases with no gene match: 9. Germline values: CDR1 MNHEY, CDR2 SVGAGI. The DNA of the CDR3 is TGTGCCAGCAGTCGCGGACAGGGGATGAGGGAGACCCAGTACTTC. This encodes CASSRGQGMRETQYF.

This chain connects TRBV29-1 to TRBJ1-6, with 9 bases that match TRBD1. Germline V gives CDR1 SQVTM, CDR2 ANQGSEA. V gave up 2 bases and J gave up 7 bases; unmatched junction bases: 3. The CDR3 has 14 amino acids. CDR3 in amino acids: CSVELTGGNSPLHF. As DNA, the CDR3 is TGCAGCGTTGAATTAACAGGGGGCAATTCACCCCTCCACTTT. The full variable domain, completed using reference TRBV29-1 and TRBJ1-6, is SAVISQKPSRDICQRGTSLTIQCQVDSQVTMMFWYRQQPGQSLTLIATANQGSEATYESGFVIDKFPISRPNLTFSTLTVSNMSPEDSSIYLCSVELTGGNSPLHFGNGTRLTVT.